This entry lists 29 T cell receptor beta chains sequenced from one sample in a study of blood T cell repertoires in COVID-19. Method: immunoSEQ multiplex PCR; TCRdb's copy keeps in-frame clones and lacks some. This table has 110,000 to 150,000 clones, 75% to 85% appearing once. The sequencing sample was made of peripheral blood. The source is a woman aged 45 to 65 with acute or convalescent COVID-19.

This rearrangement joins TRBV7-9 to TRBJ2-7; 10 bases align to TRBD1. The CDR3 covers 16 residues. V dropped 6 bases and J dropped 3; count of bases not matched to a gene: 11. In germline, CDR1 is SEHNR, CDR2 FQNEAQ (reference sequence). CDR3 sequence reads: CASSLGVGQGNYEQYF. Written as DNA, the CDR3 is TGTGCCAGCAGTTTGGGGGTGGGACAGGGGAACTACGAGCAGTACTTC.

CDR3 region: CASSQDSAPTGSDGYTF. The DNA of the CDR3 is TGTGCCAGCAGCCAAGATTCCGCGCCAACAGGGTCTGATGGCTACACCTTC. J is TRBJ1-2 and V is TRBV14, with TRBD1 as a possible D gene (6 bases). This CDR3 is built from 17 residues. Germline V gene sequence: CDR1 SGHDN, CDR2 FVKESK. Trimming shortened V by 0 bases and J by 6 bases, and 20 bases separated the two germline ends.

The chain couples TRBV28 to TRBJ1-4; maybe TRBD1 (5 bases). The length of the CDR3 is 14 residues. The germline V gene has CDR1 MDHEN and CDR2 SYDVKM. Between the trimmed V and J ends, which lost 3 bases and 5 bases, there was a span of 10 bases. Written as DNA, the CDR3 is TGTGCCAGCAGTTTTCAGACAGACAATGAAAAACTGTTTTTT. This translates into CASSFQTDNEKLFF.

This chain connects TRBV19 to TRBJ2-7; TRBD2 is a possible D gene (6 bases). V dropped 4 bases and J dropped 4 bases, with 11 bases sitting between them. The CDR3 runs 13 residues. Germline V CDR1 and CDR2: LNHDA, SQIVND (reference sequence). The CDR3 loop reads CASSTQGGYEQYF. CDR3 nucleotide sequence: TGTGCCAGTAGTACCCAGGGAGGATACGAGCAGTACTTC.

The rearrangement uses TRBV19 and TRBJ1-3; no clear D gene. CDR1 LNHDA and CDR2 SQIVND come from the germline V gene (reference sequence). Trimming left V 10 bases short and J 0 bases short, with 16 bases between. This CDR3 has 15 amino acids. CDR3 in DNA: TGTGCCACCTCATATCAGGTTGTCTCTGGAAACACCATATATTTT. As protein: CATSYQVVSGNTIYF.

The DNA for the CDR3 is TGTGCCAGCAGCCGCAAACAGGGGAAGCTAACTGGGGCCAACGTCCTGACTTTC. Translating gives CASSRKQGKLTGANVLTF. The rearrangement uses TRBV4-2 and TRBJ2-6; 7 bases map to TRBD1. The CDR3 is made up of 18 amino acids. CDR1 and CDR2 from the germline V gene are LGHNA and YNFKEQ. V lost 4 bases to trimming and J lost 2 bases; unmatched junction nucleotides: 11.

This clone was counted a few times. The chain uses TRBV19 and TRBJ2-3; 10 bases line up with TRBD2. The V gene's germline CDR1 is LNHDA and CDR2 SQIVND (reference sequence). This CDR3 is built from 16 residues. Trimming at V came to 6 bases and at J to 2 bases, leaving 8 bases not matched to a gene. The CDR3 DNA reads TGTGCCAGTAGCACCATCCTAGCGGGAGACACAGATACGCAGTATTTT. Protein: CASSTILAGDTDTQYF.

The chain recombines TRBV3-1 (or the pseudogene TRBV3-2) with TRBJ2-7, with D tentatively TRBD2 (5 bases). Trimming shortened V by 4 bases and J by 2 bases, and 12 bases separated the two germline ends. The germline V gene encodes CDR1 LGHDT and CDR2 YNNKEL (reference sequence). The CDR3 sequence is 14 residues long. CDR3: CASSRAGETYEQYF. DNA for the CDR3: TGTGCCAGCAGCCGCGCCGGGGAGACCTACGAGCAGTACTTC.

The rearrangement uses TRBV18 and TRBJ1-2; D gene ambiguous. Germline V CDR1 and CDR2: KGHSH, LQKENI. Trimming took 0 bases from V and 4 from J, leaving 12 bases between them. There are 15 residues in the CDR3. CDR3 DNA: TGTGCCAGCTCACCACCGACATACAGATCCTATGGCTACACCTTC. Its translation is CASSPPTYRSYGYTF.

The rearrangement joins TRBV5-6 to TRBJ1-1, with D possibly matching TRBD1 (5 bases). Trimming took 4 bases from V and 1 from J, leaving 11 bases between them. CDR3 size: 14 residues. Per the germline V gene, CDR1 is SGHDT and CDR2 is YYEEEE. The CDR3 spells CASSHLTGNTEAFF. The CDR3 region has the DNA TGTGCCAGCAGCCACCTTACAGGGAACACTGAAGCTTTCTTT.

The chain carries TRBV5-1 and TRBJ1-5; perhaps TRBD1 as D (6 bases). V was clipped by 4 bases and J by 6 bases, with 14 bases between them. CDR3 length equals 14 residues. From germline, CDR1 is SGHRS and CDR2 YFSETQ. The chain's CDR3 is CASSHGEGGQPQHF. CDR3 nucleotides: TGCGCCAGCAGCCACGGGGAGGGGGGTCAGCCCCAGCATTTT.

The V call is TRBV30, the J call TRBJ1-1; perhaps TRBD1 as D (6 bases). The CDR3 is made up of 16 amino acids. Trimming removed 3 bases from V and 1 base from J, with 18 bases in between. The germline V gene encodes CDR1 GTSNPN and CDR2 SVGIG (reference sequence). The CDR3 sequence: CAWSVMGAGENTEAFF. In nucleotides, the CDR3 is TGTGCCTGGAGCGTCATGGGGGCAGGTGAGAACACTGAAGCTTTCTTT.

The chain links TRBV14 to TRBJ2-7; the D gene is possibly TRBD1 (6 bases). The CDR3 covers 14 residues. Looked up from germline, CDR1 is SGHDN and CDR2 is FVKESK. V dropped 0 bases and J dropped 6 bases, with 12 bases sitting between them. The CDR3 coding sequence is TGTGCCAGCAGCCAAGAGGGCACAGGGTTCGAGCAGTACTTC. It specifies CASSQEGTGFEQYF.

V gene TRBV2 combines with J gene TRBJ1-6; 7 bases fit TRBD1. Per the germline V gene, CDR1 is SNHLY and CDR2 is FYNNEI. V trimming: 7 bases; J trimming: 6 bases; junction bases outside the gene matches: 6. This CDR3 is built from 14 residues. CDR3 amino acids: CASNFRQGNSPLHF. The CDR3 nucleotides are TGTGCCAGCAACTTCCGACAGGGTAATTCACCCCTCCACTTT.

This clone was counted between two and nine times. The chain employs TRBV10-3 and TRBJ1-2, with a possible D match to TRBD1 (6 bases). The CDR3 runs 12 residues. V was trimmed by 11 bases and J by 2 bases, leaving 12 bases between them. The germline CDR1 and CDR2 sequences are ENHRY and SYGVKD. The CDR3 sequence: CAGNQGNYGYTF. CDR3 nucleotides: TGTGCCGGCAACCAGGGGAACTATGGCTACACCTTC.

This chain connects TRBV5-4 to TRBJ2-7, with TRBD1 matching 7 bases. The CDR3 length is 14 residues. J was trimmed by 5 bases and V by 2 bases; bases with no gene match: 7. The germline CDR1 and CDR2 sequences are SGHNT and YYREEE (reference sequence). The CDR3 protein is CASSLWSGGDEQYF. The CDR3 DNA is TGTGCCAGCAGCTTATGGTCAGGGGGAGACGAGCAGTACTTC.

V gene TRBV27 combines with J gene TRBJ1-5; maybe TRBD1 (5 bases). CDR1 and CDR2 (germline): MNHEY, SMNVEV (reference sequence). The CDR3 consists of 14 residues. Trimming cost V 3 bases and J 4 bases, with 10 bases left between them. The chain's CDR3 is CASSFGRVNQPQHF. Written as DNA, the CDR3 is TGTGCCAGCAGTTTTGGCAGGGTTAATCAGCCCCAGCATTTT.

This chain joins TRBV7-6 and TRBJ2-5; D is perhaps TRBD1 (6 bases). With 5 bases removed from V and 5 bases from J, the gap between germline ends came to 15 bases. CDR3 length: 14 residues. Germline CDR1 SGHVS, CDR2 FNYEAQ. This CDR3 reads CASSPVDRRETQYF. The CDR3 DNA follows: TGTGCCAGCAGCCCTGTCGACAGGAGGGAGACCCAGTACTTC.

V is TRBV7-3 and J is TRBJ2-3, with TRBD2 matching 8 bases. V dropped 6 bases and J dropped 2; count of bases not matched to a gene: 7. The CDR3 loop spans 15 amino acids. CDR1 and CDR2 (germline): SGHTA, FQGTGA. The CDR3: CASSTSRGVTDTQYF. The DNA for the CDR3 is TGTGCCAGCAGTACCTCGCGGGGGGTCACAGATACGCAGTATTTT.

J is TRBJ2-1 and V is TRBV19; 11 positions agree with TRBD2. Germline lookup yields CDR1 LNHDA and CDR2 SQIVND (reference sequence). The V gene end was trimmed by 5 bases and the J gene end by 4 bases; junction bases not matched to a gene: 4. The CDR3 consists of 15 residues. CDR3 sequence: CASSRTSGGYNEQFF. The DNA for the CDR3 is TGTGCCAGTAGTCGCACTAGCGGGGGTTACAATGAGCAGTTCTTC.

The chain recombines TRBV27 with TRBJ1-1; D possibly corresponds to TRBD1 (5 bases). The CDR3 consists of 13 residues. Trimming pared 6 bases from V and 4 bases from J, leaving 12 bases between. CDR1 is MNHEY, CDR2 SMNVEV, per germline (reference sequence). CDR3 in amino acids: CASSPRGGTEAFF. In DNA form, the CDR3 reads TGTGCCAGCAGCCCTCGGGGGGGCACTGAAGCTTTCTTT.

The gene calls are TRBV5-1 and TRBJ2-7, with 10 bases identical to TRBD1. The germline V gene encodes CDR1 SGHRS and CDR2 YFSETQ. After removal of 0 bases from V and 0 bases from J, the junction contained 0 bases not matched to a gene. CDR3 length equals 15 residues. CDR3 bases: TGCGCCAGCAGCTTGGGACAGGGGGCCTCCTACGAGCAGTACTTC. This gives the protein CASSLGQGASYEQYF.

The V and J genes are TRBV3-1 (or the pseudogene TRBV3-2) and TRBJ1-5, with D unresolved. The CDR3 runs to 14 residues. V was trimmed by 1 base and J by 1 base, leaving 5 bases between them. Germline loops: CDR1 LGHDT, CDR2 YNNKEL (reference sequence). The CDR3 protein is CASSQGVSNQPQHF. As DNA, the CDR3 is TGTGCCAGCAGCCAAGGCGTAAGCAATCAGCCCCAGCATTTT.

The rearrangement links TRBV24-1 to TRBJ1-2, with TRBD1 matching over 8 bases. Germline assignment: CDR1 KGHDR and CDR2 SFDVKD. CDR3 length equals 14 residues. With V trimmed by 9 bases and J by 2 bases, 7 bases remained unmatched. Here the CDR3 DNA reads TGTGCCACCTCGGGACAGGCGCTCAACTATGGCTACACCTTC. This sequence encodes CATSGQALNYGYTF.

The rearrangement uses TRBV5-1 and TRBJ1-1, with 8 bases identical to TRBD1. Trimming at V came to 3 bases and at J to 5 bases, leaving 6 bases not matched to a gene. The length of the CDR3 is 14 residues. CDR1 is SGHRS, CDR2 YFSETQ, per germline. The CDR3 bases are TGCGCCAGCAGCTCTCAGGGGGCAGGGACTGAAGCTTTCTTT. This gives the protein CASSSQGAGTEAFF.

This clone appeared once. The CDR3 DNA is TGTGCCAGCAGCCAAGGTCTAGCGGGGGACCCAGATACGCAGTATTTT. Translated: CASSQGLAGDPDTQYF. The chain couples TRBV4-2 to TRBJ2-3; 10 bases align to TRBD2. Germline V gives CDR1 LGHNA, CDR2 YNFKEQ. V lost 1 base to trimming and J lost 4 bases; unmatched junction nucleotides: 5. The CDR3 contains 16 residues.

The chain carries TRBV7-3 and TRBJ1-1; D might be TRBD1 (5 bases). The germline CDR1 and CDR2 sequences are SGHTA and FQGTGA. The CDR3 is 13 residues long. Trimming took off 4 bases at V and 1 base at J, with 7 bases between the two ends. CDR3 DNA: TGTGCCAGCAGCTCCGGACAGAACACTGAAGCTTTCTTT. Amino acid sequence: CASSSGQNTEAFF.

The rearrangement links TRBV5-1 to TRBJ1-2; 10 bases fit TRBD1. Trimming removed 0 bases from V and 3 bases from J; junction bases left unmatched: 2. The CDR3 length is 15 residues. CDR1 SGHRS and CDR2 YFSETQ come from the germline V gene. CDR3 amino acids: CASSLVDRGDYGYTF. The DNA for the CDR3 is TGCGCCAGCAGCTTGGTGGACAGGGGGGACTATGGCTACACCTTC.

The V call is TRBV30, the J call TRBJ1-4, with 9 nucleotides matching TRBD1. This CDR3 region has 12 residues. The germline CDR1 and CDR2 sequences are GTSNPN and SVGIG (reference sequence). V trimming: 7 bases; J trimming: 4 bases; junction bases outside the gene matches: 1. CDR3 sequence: CALGQGNEKLFF. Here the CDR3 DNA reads TGTGCCTTGGGACAGGGTAATGAAAAACTGTTTTTT.